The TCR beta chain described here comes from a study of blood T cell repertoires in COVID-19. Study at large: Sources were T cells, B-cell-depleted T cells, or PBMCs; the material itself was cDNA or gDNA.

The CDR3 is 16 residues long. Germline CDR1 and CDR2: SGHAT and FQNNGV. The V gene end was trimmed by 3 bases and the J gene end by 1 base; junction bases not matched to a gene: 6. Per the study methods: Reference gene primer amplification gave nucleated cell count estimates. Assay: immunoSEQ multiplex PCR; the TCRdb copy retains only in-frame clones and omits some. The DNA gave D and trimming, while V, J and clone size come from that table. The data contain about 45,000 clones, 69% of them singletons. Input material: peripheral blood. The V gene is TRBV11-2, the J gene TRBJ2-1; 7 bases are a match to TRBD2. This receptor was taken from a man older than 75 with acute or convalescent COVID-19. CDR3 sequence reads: CASSFSGTTSYNEQFF. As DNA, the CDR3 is TGTGCCAGCAGCTTTTCCGGGACTACTTCCTACAATGAGCAGTTCTTC.